Following are 30 T cell receptor beta chains from one sample sequenced in a study of blood T cell repertoires in COVID-19. Repertoires were generated with immunoSEQ multiplex PCR, while TCRdb's copy carries only in-frame clones and drops some. The sample consists of some 250,000 clones, more than 75% of them appearing once. Specimen: peripheral blood. The receptors here all came from a woman between 25 and 40 years old who had recovered from COVID-19.

The chain carries TRBV5-1 and TRBJ2-7; TRBD1 agrees at 10 bases. The CDR3 runs to 14 residues. V shed 4 bases and J 3 bases; nucleotides not matched to a gene: 4. In germline, CDR1 is SGHRS, CDR2 YFSETQ. The CDR3, as DNA: TGCGCCAGCAGCAAGACAGGGGGCGTCTACGAGCAGTACTTC. Protein: CASSKTGGVYEQYF.

This chain connects TRBV5-4 to TRBJ2-2; 7 nucleotides match TRBD2. V was pared by 4 bases and J by 5 bases, with 14 bases of the junction left unmatched. Germline V CDR1 and CDR2: SGHNT, YYREEE (reference sequence). This CDR3 has 17 amino acids. CDR3 in DNA: TGTGCCAGCAGCCCCGCCGGCTCGCGGGGGAATACCGGGGAGCTGTTTTTT. Translation gives CASSPAGSRGNTGELFF.

The CDR3 DNA is TGTGCCAGCAGCTTAGACGGTACTAGCGGCTCTTCACAATACGAGCAGTACTTC. The encoded protein is CASSLDGTSGSSQYEQYF. The chain uses TRBV7-3 and TRBJ2-7; 8 nucleotides align to TRBD2. Per the germline V gene, CDR1 is SGHTA and CDR2 is FQGTGA. After removal of 2 bases from V and 4 bases from J, the junction contained 16 bases not matched to a gene. CDR3 length equals 18 residues.

The chain carries TRBV7-8 and TRBJ2-3, with 11 bases identical to TRBD2. Germline V gene sequence: CDR1 SGHVS, CDR2 FQNEAQ. The CDR3 is 16 amino acids. Trimming at V came to 2 bases and at J to 6 bases, leaving 7 bases not matched to a gene. The CDR3 sequence: CASSLRGTSGGDTQYF. The CDR3 DNA reads TGTGCCAGCAGCTTACGTGGGACTAGCGGTGGTGATACGCAGTATTTT.

The chain links TRBV19 to TRBJ1-2, with TRBD1 as a possible D gene (6 bases). The CDR3 is made up of 13 amino acids. V was shortened by 3 bases and J by 6 bases, with 11 bases between the two germline ends. Germline V gene lookup returns CDR1 LNHDA and CDR2 SQIVND (reference sequence). The CDR3 DNA sequence: TGTGCCAGTAGTATCTTAGGGGGTAATGGCTACACCTTC. This translates into CASSILGGNGYTF.

The chain has TRBV27 and TRBJ2-1; D may be TRBD1 (5 bases). From germline, CDR1 is MNHEY and CDR2 SMNVEV (reference sequence). CDR3 size: 13 residues. Deletions cut 6 bases from V and 0 bases from J, with 6 bases between. CDR3 protein: CASRTASYNEQFF. In nucleotides, the CDR3 is TGTGCCAGCAGGACAGCCTCCTACAATGAGCAGTTCTTC.

This clone has just a few counts. The chain couples TRBV4-1 to TRBJ1-2; D is unclear. The V gene's germline CDR1 is MGHRA and CDR2 YSYEKL. Deletions cut 3 bases from V and 8 bases from J, with 13 bases between. The CDR3 runs 13 residues. CDR3 in amino acids: CASSHGLPGGYTF. The CDR3 region has the DNA TGCGCCAGCAGCCACGGACTCCCGGGGGGCTACACCTTC.

The rearrangement uses TRBV5-6 and TRBJ2-5, with TRBD1 as a possible D gene (5 bases). The CDR3 spans 15 residues. The germline CDR1 and CDR2 sequences are SGHDT and YYEEEE. V was shortened by 0 bases and J by 0 bases, with 9 bases between the two germline ends. The CDR3 loop reads CASSLGRVYQETQYF. The CDR3, as DNA: TGTGCCAGCAGCTTGGGCAGGGTGTACCAAGAGACCCAGTACTTC.

This clone was seen once. This chain joins TRBV4-1 and TRBJ2-3; TRBD2 matches at 10 bases. V gave up 0 bases and J gave up 1 base; unmatched junction bases: 4. Germline assignment: CDR1 MGHRA and CDR2 YSYEKL. There are 17 residues in the CDR3. The CDR3 sequence is CASSQDGLAGGTDTQYF. The DNA for the CDR3 is TGCGCCAGCAGCCAAGATGGCCTAGCGGGGGGCACAGATACGCAGTATTTT.

There are a few counts of this clone. The chain has TRBV20-1 and TRBJ2-3; D remains unclear. The CDR3 runs 11 residues. Germline-derived CDR1 and CDR2 are DFQATT and SNEGSKA (reference sequence). V gave up 6 bases and J gave up 2 bases, with 6 bases separating them. Written as DNA, the CDR3 is TGCAGTGCGGCCCCCACAGATACGCAGTATTTT. Its protein product is CSAAPTDTQYF.

The V and J genes are TRBV7-2 and TRBJ1-3; 7 positions agree with TRBD1. CDR1 and CDR2 from the germline V gene are SGHTA and FQGNSA. Trimming at V came to 5 bases and at J to 4 bases, leaving 2 bases not matched to a gene. The CDR3 runs 13 residues. The CDR3 spells CASSGQAGNTIYF. Written as DNA, the CDR3 is TGTGCCAGCAGCGGACAGGCCGGAAACACCATATATTTT.

The chain recombines TRBV23-1 with TRBJ2-7, with 8 bases identical to TRBD2. TRBV23-1 carries the ORF label, with uncertain function. CDR3 length: 15 residues. V dropped 2 bases and J dropped 6; count of bases not matched to a gene: 9. The CDR3 region has the DNA TGCGCCAGCAGTCAAGTGACAGTCGGGGGGGGCGAGCAGTACTTC. Encoded protein: CASSQVTVGGGEQYF.

Only a few counts were recorded for this clone. The DNA for the CDR3 is TGCGCCAGCAGAACCGGGACTAGCGGGGGGAACACAGATACGCAGTATTTT. It is translated as CASRTGTSGGNTDTQYF. V usage is TRBV5-1 and J usage is TRBJ2-3, with 15 bases identical to TRBD2. The CDR3 has 17 amino acids. Trimming removed 5 bases from V and 2 bases from J; junction bases left unmatched: 6. CDR1 is SGHRS and CDR2 is YFSETQ in the germline V gene.

The chain couples TRBV6-4 to TRBJ2-2, with a possible D match to TRBD2 (5 bases). The CDR3 runs 13 residues. Trimming cost V 6 bases and J 3 bases, with 8 bases left between them. The germline gives CDR1 MRHNA, CDR2 SNTAGT. The CDR3 spells CASSLDYTGELFF. CDR3 coding DNA: TGTGCCAGCAGCCTGGACTACACCGGGGAGCTGTTTTTT.

The CDR3 spells CASSQVSSGGSYIQYF. Here the CDR3 DNA reads TGTGCCAGCAGCCAAGTCAGTTCGGGGGGATCGTACATTCAGTACTTC. The chain carries TRBV3-1 (or the pseudogene TRBV3-2) and TRBJ2-4; the match to TRBD2 covers 7 bases. J was trimmed by 8 bases and V by 1 base; bases with no gene match: 11. CDR3 length: 16 residues. CDR1 and CDR2 from the germline V gene are LGHDT and YNNKEL (reference sequence).

In DNA, the CDR3 is TGCAGCGTTGAAGGGCAGTATAGCGGAGAGACCCAGTACTTC. Encoded protein: CSVEGQYSGETQYF. The rearrangement uses TRBV29-1 and TRBJ2-5; D perhaps matches TRBD2 (6 bases). Trimming shortened V by 1 base and J by 4 bases, and 13 bases separated the two germline ends. The CDR3 contains 14 residues. Germline values: CDR1 SQVTM, CDR2 ANQGSEA.

This chain uses TRBV11-2 with TRBJ1-2; D is unresolved. Germline V CDR1 and CDR2: SGHAT, FQNNGV. The V end was cut by 1 base, the J end by 0 bases, with 6 bases between. This CDR3 region has 14 residues. CDR3 in amino acids: CASSLGSANYGYTF. The CDR3 nucleotides are TGTGCCAGCAGCTTAGGTTCCGCTAACTATGGCTACACCTTC. Full variable domain (outside the CDR3, taken from reference TRBV11-2 and TRBJ1-2): EAGVAQSPRYKIIEKRQSVAFWCNPISGHATLYWYQQILGQGPKLLIQFQNNGVVDDSQLPKDRFSAERLKGVDSTLKIQPAKLEDSAVYLCASSLGSANYGYTFGSGTRLTVV.

This clone was counted between two and nine times. Other DNA sequences in the same sample also yield this CDR3. The chain uses TRBV5-1 and TRBJ2-1; 8 nucleotides line up with TRBD1. Germline V lookup: CDR1 SGHRS, CDR2 YFSETQ. CDR3 size: 13 residues. Trimming cost V 3 bases and J 8 bases; bases outside gene matches: 4. The CDR3 DNA is TGCGCCAGCAGCTCCGGGACAGGCGATGAGCAGTTCTTC. Protein: CASSSGTGDEQFF.

V and J are TRBV21-1 and TRBJ1-1; the table calls TRBD1, which could not be checked here. TRBV21-1 is recorded as a pseudogene. There are 14 residues in the CDR3. CDR3 nucleotide sequence: TGTGCCAGCAGTCGACAGGGGCTCCTCCTCGGAGCTTTCTTT. Protein: CASSRQGLLLGAFF.

The chain combines TRBV7-3 with TRBJ2-1; D is unresolved. The V and J ends lost 4 bases and 6 bases respectively, with 7 bases between them. Germline loops: CDR1 SGHTA, CDR2 FQGTGA. CDR3 length: 12 residues. This CDR3 is CASSSPPNEQFF. CDR3 DNA: TGTGCCAGCAGCTCCCCTCCCAATGAGCAGTTCTTC.

With respect to this clone: The junction and the germline gene differ at one end; a read error may be behind it. The chain employs TRBV2 and TRBJ1-6; D may be TRBD1 (5 bases). The CDR3 spans 12 residues. Germline V gene sequence: CDR1 SNHLY, CDR2 FYNNEI. In DNA form, the CDR3 reads TGTGCCAGCAGCGCATCTGGAAAACAGGTCGGCTTT. Its translation is CASSASGKQVGF.

The rearrangement links TRBV4-3 to TRBJ1-2; possible D gene TRBD1, 5 bases. The CDR3 is 15 amino acids. CDR1 and CDR2 (germline): LGHNA, YSLEER. Trimming stripped 1 base from V and 1 base from J, with 10 bases between. CDR3 protein: CASSQGTGVNYGYTF. CDR3 in DNA: TGCGCCAGCAGCCAAGGAACAGGAGTTAACTATGGCTACACCTTC.

The V call is TRBV2, the J call TRBJ2-2; TRBD1 matches at 11 bases. In germline, CDR1 is SNHLY, CDR2 FYNNEI. This CDR3 spans 16 amino acids. V lost 4 bases to trimming and J lost 4 bases; unmatched junction nucleotides: 5. In DNA form, the CDR3 reads TGTGCCAGCAGTGGGGAGGGACAGGGGGGCACCGGGGAGCTGTTTTTT. Protein: CASSGEGQGGTGELFF.

The V and J genes are TRBV18 and TRBJ1-1, with D perhaps matching TRBD1 (6 bases). The CDR3 sequence is 14 residues long. The V gene lost 4 bases and the J gene lost 5 bases, with 14 bases spanning the gap. Germline CDR1 KGHSH, CDR2 LQKENI. This CDR3 reads CASSQQGLGTEAFF. The DNA for the CDR3 is TGTGCCAGCTCACAACAGGGATTGGGTACTGAAGCTTTCTTT. The full variable domain, in which reference TRBV18 and TRBJ1-1 provide the parts outside the CDR3, is NAGVMQNPRHLVRRRGQEARLRCSPMKGHSHVYWYRQLPEEGLKFMVYLQKENIIDESGMPKERFSAEFPKEGPSILRIQQVVRGDSAAYFCASSQQGLGTEAFFGQGTRLTVV.

The chain uses TRBV6-5 and TRBJ1-5; 12 bases fit TRBD1. V lost 6 bases, J lost 10 bases, and 4 bases stayed unmatched. Looked up from germline, CDR1 is MNHEY and CDR2 is SVGAGI. The CDR3 totals 13 residues. The CDR3 sequence is CASRSGTGGPQHF. The CDR3 DNA reads TGTGCCAGCAGATCCGGGACAGGGGGCCCCCAGCATTTT.

The sample holds a few counts of this clone. The chain is built from TRBV9 and TRBJ2-3; 8 nucleotides agree with TRBD2. V was clipped by 4 bases and J by 1 base; unmatched bases: 8. From germline, CDR1 is SGDLS and CDR2 YYNGEE. The CDR3 is made up of 16 amino acids. Here the CDR3 DNA reads TGTGCCAGCAGCTTACATCCGGGAGGGCGCACAGATACGCAGTATTTT. Amino acid sequence: CASSLHPGGRTDTQYF.

This chain joins TRBV10-3 and TRBJ2-3; TRBD1 aligns across 9 bases. The CDR3 runs to 14 residues. J lost 1 base, V lost 8 bases, and 4 bases had no gene match. Per the germline V gene, CDR1 is ENHRY and CDR2 is SYGVKD. CDR3 DNA sequence: TGTGCCATCCGACAGGGGGGGGGCACAGATACGCAGTATTTT. It yields the protein CAIRQGGGTDTQYF.

V is TRBV11-1 and J is TRBJ2-7; tentatively, D is TRBD1 (5 bases). Germline lookup yields CDR1 SGHAT and CDR2 FQDESV (reference sequence). The CDR3 extends over 14 amino acids. V lost 3 bases and J 2 bases, leaving 11 bases between the germline ends. CDR3: CASSFEPGPYEQYF. The CDR3 coding sequence is TGTGCCAGCAGCTTTGAGCCAGGGCCCTACGAGCAGTACTTC.

The V and J genes are TRBV28 and TRBJ2-3, with 8 positions matching TRBD1. CDR3 size: 16 residues. Looked up from germline, CDR1 is MDHEN and CDR2 is SYDVKM. J gave up 3 bases and V 8 bases, and 13 bases lay outside the gene matches. The CDR3 region has the DNA TGTGCCAGCTACTGGAAGCAGGGGGCGCCAACAGATACGCAGTATTTT. Translated: CASYWKQGAPTDTQYF. The full variable domain, with the rest looked up from reference TRBV28 and TRBJ2-3, is DVKVTQSSRYLVKRTGEKVFLECVQDMDHENMFWYRQDPGLGLRLIYFSYDVKMKEKGDIPEGYSVSREKKERFSLILESASTNQTSMYLCASYWKQGAPTDTQYFGPGTRLTVL.

This chain connects TRBV24-1 to TRBJ2-4, with TRBD2 identical over 14 bases. The CDR3 has 17 amino acids. From germline, CDR1 is KGHDR and CDR2 SFDVKD. The V gene end was trimmed by 10 bases and the J gene end by 0 bases; junction bases not matched to a gene: 7. DNA of the CDR3: TGTGCCACTAGAGGACTAGCGGGGGGTCTAGCCAAAAACATTCAGTACTTC. Its protein is CATRGLAGGLAKNIQYF.